Each of the 29 T cell receptor beta chains below was sequenced from the same sample in a study of cytomegalovirus exposure and HLA in healthy donors. Use of 60 Vbeta and 13 Jbeta primers characterized the PCR. Method: immunoSEQ multiplex PCR; TCRdb's copy keeps in-frame clones and lacks some. The table records about 130,000 clones, roughly 80% of them present only once. Source material: PBMCs. These TCRs come from a boy between 10 and 17 years old in good health and CMV-seronegative.

The CDR3 nucleotides are TGTGCCAGCAGCCTCCGCTGGACAGGGAACACTGAAGCTTTCTTT. Translating gives CASSLRWTGNTEAFF. This rearrangement joins TRBV6-5 to TRBJ1-1, with 7 bases fitting TRBD1. Germline loops: CDR1 MNHEY, CDR2 SVGAGI. CDR3 length equals 15 residues. The junction had 8 bases not matched to a gene; V was cut back by 6 bases and J by 1 base.

The chain recombines TRBV5-1 with TRBJ1-1; D is ambiguous. Germline values: CDR1 SGHRS, CDR2 YFSETQ. The CDR3 runs 12 residues. V was pared by 2 bases and J by 3 bases, with 5 bases between. CDR3 coding DNA: TGCGCCAGCAGCTTTCGGGACACTGAAGCTTTCTTT. It yields the protein CASSFRDTEAFF.

Points on this clone: Other DNA sequences within the sample encode an identical CDR3. The CDR3 DNA reads TGTGCCAGCAGTTTATTAGGCGGGAATCAGCCCCAGCATTTT. Translation: CASSLLGGNQPQHF. The chain links TRBV27 to TRBJ1-5; D not resolved. This CDR3 has 14 residues. Germline V lookup: CDR1 MNHEY, CDR2 SMNVEV (reference sequence). Trimming took 1 base from V and 4 from J, leaving 8 bases between them.

V is TRBV5-4 and J is TRBJ1-1; TRBD1 matches at 7 bases. Germline loops: CDR1 SGHNT, CDR2 YYREEE (reference sequence). The CDR3 length is 15 residues. Trimming at V came to 3 bases and at J to 0 bases, leaving 5 bases not matched to a gene. DNA of the CDR3: TGTGCCAGCAGCTCGCCGGGACAGATGAACACTGAAGCTTTCTTT. Protein product: CASSSPGQMNTEAFF.

The chain uses TRBV30 and TRBJ2-7, with D possibly being TRBD2 (5 bases). There are 14 residues in the CDR3. The germline V gene has CDR1 GTSNPN and CDR2 SVGIG (reference sequence). Trimming took 4 bases from V and 0 from J, leaving 13 bases between them. The CDR3 DNA reads as TGTGCCTGGACCCACGGAGGCAGCTCCTACGAGCAGTACTTC. Encoded protein: CAWTHGGSSYEQYF. Based on the CDR3 plus reference TRBV30 and TRBJ2-7, the full variable domain is SQTIHQWPATLVQPVGSPLSLECTVEGTSNPNLYWYRQAAGRGLQLLFYSVGIGQISSEVPQNLSASRPQDRQFILSSKKLLLSDSGFYLCAWTHGGSSYEQYFGPGTRLTVT.

The gene calls are TRBV9 and TRBJ2-2; 7 positions match TRBD2. CDR3 length: 15 residues. The germline V gene has CDR1 SGDLS and CDR2 YYNGEE. Trimming removed 0 bases from V and 4 bases from J; junction bases left unmatched: 3. The CDR3 DNA follows: TGTGCCAGCAGCGTAGGCGGGAGTATCACCGGGGAGCTGTTTTTT. Protein product: CASSVGGSITGELFF.

The chain is built from TRBV5-6 and TRBJ2-3; TRBD2 matches 13 bases. The trim removed 0 bases at V and 2 bases at J, leaving 3 bases unmatched. The CDR3 is 17 residues long. From germline, CDR1 is SGHDT and CDR2 YYEEEE. As DNA, the CDR3 is TGTGCCAGCAGCTTGGCTGGGACTAGCGGGACCACAGATACGCAGTATTTT. The encoded protein is CASSLAGTSGTTDTQYF.

The rearrangement links TRBV10-2 to TRBJ2-5; D possibly corresponds to TRBD2 (6 bases). The germline gives CDR1 WSHSY, CDR2 SAAADI. With 8 bases removed from V and 2 bases from J, the gap between germline ends came to 12 bases. The length of the CDR3 is 13 residues. The CDR3 spells CASSLTSQETQYF. The CDR3 DNA is TGCGCCAGCTCCCTGACTAGTCAAGAGACCCAGTACTTC.

The chain is built from TRBV2 and TRBJ2-5; 7 nucleotides align to TRBD2. J lost 1 base, V lost 3 bases, and 2 bases had no gene match. The germline CDR1 and CDR2 sequences are SNHLY and FYNNEI. The CDR3 sequence is 14 residues long. The CDR3: CASSEERGQETQYF. Written as DNA, the CDR3 is TGTGCCAGCAGTGAGGAGCGGGGCCAAGAGACCCAGTACTTC.

This chain connects TRBV6-5 to TRBJ1-2, with 7 bases matching TRBD1. CDR1 and CDR2 from the germline V gene are MNHEY and SVGAGI. Losses at the gene ends were 7 bases for V and 6 bases for J; bases not matched to a gene: 8. The CDR3 is made up of 13 amino acids. CDR3 protein: CASKSGTENGYTF. The CDR3 DNA follows: TGTGCCAGCAAATCCGGGACAGAAAATGGCTACACCTTC.

This clone was seen a few times. J is TRBJ2-7 and V is TRBV7-2, with 7 bases identical to TRBD1. This CDR3 comprises 14 residues. In germline, CDR1 is SGHTA, CDR2 FQGNSA. V gave up 5 bases and J gave up 2 bases; unmatched junction bases: 6. CDR3 amino acids: CASSPRQGPYEQYF. The CDR3 bases are TGTGCCAGCAGCCCCAGACAGGGTCCCTACGAGCAGTACTTC.

The chain employs TRBV5-4 and TRBJ2-2, with a weak D call TRBD2 (6 bases). CDR1 SGHNT and CDR2 YYREEE come from the germline V gene (reference sequence). The CDR3 runs to 18 residues. Trimming cost V 1 base and J 4 bases, with 20 bases left between them. In DNA form, the CDR3 reads TGTGCCAGCAGCTTGACCATACATGGGGGAGGAGTCACCGGGGAGCTGTTTTTT. Protein: CASSLTIHGGGVTGELFF.

The rearrangement links TRBV4-1 to TRBJ1-3; D is uncertain. Trimming shortened V by 4 bases and J by 6 bases, and 16 bases separated the two germline ends. The CDR3 runs to 15 residues. Germline lookup yields CDR1 MGHRA and CDR2 YSYEKL. In DNA, the CDR3 is TGCGCCAGCAGCCCCCTGGGCAGGCGTGAAAACACCATATATTTT. This translates into CASSPLGRRENTIYF.

V usage is TRBV6-1 and J usage is TRBJ2-5; 10 positions match TRBD2. The end of the DNA fits TRBJ2-7 better, so the J call may be wrong. The CDR3 totals 14 residues. Germline CDR1 is MNHNS and CDR2 is SASEGT. CDR3 region: CASRSRGLAYEQYF. CDR3 nucleotides: TGTGCCAGCAGATCCCGGGGACTAGCGTACGAGCAGTACTTC.

This clone was seen a few times. The chain couples TRBV15 to TRBJ1-2; 7 nucleotides match TRBD1. V was pared by 2 bases and J by 6 bases, with 6 bases of the junction left unmatched. CDR1 is LNHNV, CDR2 YYDKDF, per germline (reference sequence). The CDR3 runs 14 residues. The DNA for the CDR3 is TGTGCCACCAGCAGACGACTAACAGGGGATGGCTACACCTTC. This codes for CATSRRLTGDGYTF.

The CDR3 DNA reads as TGTGCCAGTAGCCCTTCCGGGACTAGCGGAATTAGGGGAACAGATACGCAGTATTTT. This encodes CASSPSGTSGIRGTDTQYF. The chain couples TRBV19 to TRBJ2-3, with 11 bases matching TRBD2. Germline assignment: CDR1 LNHDA and CDR2 SQIVND (reference sequence). V gave up 6 bases and J gave up 3 bases; unmatched junction bases: 17. There are 19 residues in the CDR3.

The V gene is TRBV7-8, the J gene TRBJ1-1, with TRBD1 matching 8 bases. Germline CDR1 and CDR2: SGHVS and FQNEAQ. J gave up 1 base and V 5 bases, and 3 bases lay outside the gene matches. The CDR3 loop spans 14 amino acids. In nucleotides, the CDR3 is TGTGCCAGCAGCCGGGACAGGCAGAACACTGAAGCTTTCTTT. Its translation: CASSRDRQNTEAFF.

In regard to this clone: The same CDR3 also results from other DNA sequences found in this sample. V and J are TRBV4-2 and TRBJ2-7; D may be TRBD1 (7 bases). V was cut by 3 bases and J by 6 bases, with 15 bases left in between. CDR1 and CDR2 (germline): LGHNA, YNFKEQ. This CDR3 contains 14 residues. The CDR3 is CASSQVDREAEQYF. The CDR3 coding sequence is TGTGCCAGCAGCCAGGTAGACAGGGAGGCCGAGCAGTACTTC.

This chain connects TRBV5-4 to TRBJ2-7; TRBD2 matches 7 bases. Losses at the gene ends were 4 bases for V and 6 bases for J; bases not matched to a gene: 13. The CDR3 sequence is 15 residues long. The germline CDR1 and CDR2 sequences are SGHNT and YYREEE (reference sequence). The CDR3, as DNA: TGTGCCAGCAGCCCTGGGGGAGGGGCGACTGGCGAGCAGTACTTC. Translating gives CASSPGGGATGEQYF.

Only one count was recorded for this clone. The chain joins TRBV6-5 to TRBJ1-5; D remains ambiguous. Looked up from germline, CDR1 is MNHEY and CDR2 is SVGAGI. There are 15 residues in the CDR3. Trimming cost V 0 bases and J 7 bases, with 13 bases left between them. CDR3 residues: CASSYSSGSGQPQHF. The DNA of the CDR3 is TGTGCCAGCAGTTACTCCTCGGGTTCGGGGCAGCCCCAGCATTTT.

This chain connects TRBV30 to TRBJ1-2, with 7 nucleotides matching TRBD1. The CDR3 covers 13 residues. The V and J ends lost 3 bases and 8 bases, in that order; junction bases with no gene match: 9. Germline CDR1 GTSNPN, CDR2 SVGIG (reference sequence). The CDR3 region is CAWSALTGHGYTF. The CDR3 DNA sequence: TGTGCCTGGAGCGCACTGACAGGGCACGGCTACACCTTC.

The chain carries TRBV29-1 and TRBJ1-5; weak D call: TRBD1 (6 bases). V lost 7 bases, J lost 0 bases, and 13 bases lay in between. The CDR3 consists of 14 residues. In germline, CDR1 is SQVTM, CDR2 ANQGSEA. The CDR3 DNA is TGCAGCGCTGTACAGGGTAATAGCAATCAGCCCCAGCATTTT. Protein sequence: CSAVQGNSNQPQHF.

This rearrangement joins TRBV27 to TRBJ1-3, with D possibly being TRBD1 (6 bases). Trimming shortened V by 6 bases and J by 4 bases, and 13 bases separated the two germline ends. This CDR3 contains 14 residues. Germline CDR1 MNHEY, CDR2 SMNVEV (reference sequence). The CDR3 loop is CASSQTGSGNTIYF. Written as DNA, the CDR3 is TGTGCCAGCAGCCAGACAGGCTCCGGAAACACCATATATTTT.

The V and J genes are TRBV4-2 and TRBJ2-1, with D tentatively TRBD2 (5 bases). This CDR3 spans 14 amino acids. Germline V gene sequence: CDR1 LGHNA, CDR2 YNFKEQ. V lost 1 base to trimming and J lost 8 bases, with 12 bases between them. DNA of the CDR3: TGTGCCAGCAGCCAAGGGGTCCCCGGGGATGAGCAGTTCTTC. Residues: CASSQGVPGDEQFF.

The chain couples TRBV7-9 to TRBJ2-6; 7 nucleotides align to TRBD2. The CDR3 runs to 17 residues. Losses at the gene ends were 4 bases for V and 4 bases for J; bases not matched to a gene: 10. Germline CDR1 is SEHNR and CDR2 is FQNEAQ (reference sequence). The CDR3 sequence is CASSSLAGGSGANVLTF. CDR3 DNA sequence: TGTGCCAGCAGCTCCTTAGCGGGTGGCTCCGGGGCCAACGTCCTGACTTTC.

J is TRBJ2-6 and V is TRBV5-6; no firm D call. Germline CDR1 and CDR2: SGHDT and YYEEEE. The CDR3 loop spans 15 amino acids. V lost 0 bases to trimming and J lost 1 base, with 5 bases between them. CDR3 amino acids: CASSLVSSGANVLTF. The CDR3 coding sequence is TGTGCCAGCAGCTTGGTCAGTTCTGGGGCCAACGTCCTGACTTTC.

The chain uses TRBV2 and TRBJ1-1; 9 positions agree with TRBD1. CDR1 and CDR2 (germline): SNHLY, FYNNEI. The CDR3 runs 14 residues. Trimming removed 10 bases from V and 0 bases from J; junction bases left unmatched: 6. The CDR3 sequence is CAIRTGAMNTEAFF. CDR3 bases: TGTGCCATCAGGACAGGGGCCATGAACACTGAAGCTTTCTTT.

The chain combines TRBV7-2 with TRBJ2-1, with D possibly TRBD2 on 6 matching bases. The V gene's germline CDR1 is SGHTA and CDR2 FQGNSA. The CDR3 spans 14 residues. V was pared by 5 bases and J by 5 bases, with 13 bases between. As DNA, the CDR3 is TGTGCCAGCAGCGGCCTGACGGGAGACAATGAGCAGTTCTTC. It encodes CASSGLTGDNEQFF.

The gene calls are TRBV13 and TRBJ2-3; TRBD2 is a possible D gene (7 bases). The CDR3 extends over 15 amino acids. Trimming took 5 bases from V and 5 from J, leaving 17 bases between them. CDR1 PRHDT and CDR2 FYEKMQ come from the germline V gene (reference sequence). CDR3 sequence reads: CASSLGGRGGDTQYF. In DNA, the CDR3 is TGTGCCAGCAGCCTCGGGGGGCGCGGGGGAGATACGCAGTATTTT.